This T cell receptor beta chain was identified in a study of cytomegalovirus exposure and HLA in healthy donors. General study points: Most TCR sequences showed up rarely, but some public TCRs showed up in many donors.

Details on this clone: What it binds is unknown.

Germline CDR1 is KGHSH and CDR2 is LQKENI. This CDR3 spans 16 amino acids. V was shortened by 2 bases and J by 2 bases, with 15 bases between the two germline ends. Both 60 Vbeta primers and 13 Jbeta primers went into the PCR. Produced via immunoSEQ multiplex PCR; TCRdb's table is partial and in-frame only. The repertoire consists of about 160,000 clones, with roughly four fifths occurring once and the leading ten covering over 1.2%. The receptor comes from a man aged 18 to 30 in good health and CMV-seronegative. The sample consisted of PBMCs. This sequence joins TRBV18 and TRBJ2-5; possible D gene TRBD1, 6 bases. The DNA of the CDR3 is TGTGCCAGCTCACCAGAACAGGGTTCGGGGCAAGAGACCCAGTACTTC. Amino acid sequence: CASSPEQGSGQETQYF.